The next 23 T cell receptor beta chains were all read from a single sample in a study of response to subunit inactivated influenza vaccine. TCRdb called the RT-PCR reads again in MiXCR, with one record for every CDR3 protein. The data contain hundreds of thousands of distinct CDR3 sequences, 12% to 15% of them singletons. Sequencing used PBMCs from blood, obtained approximately 15 days before vaccination. The receptors were sampled from a man in his fifties or sixties who received an inactivated influenza vaccine.

The chain recombines TRBV29-1 with TRBJ2-1; 12 bases match TRBD2. Germline lookup yields CDR1 SQVTM and CDR2 ANQGSEA. The CDR3 runs to 16 residues. After removal of 3 bases from V and 2 bases from J, the junction contained 5 bases not matched to a gene. This CDR3 is CSVDGLAGGPYNEQFF. CDR3 nucleotide sequence: TGCAGCGTTGATGGCCTAGCGGGAGGGCCCTACAATGAGCAGTTCTTC.

This clonotype was seen a handful of times. The rearrangement joins TRBV6-2 or TRBV6-3 to TRBJ2-1; D possibly corresponds to TRBD2 (6 bases). Trimming left V 6 bases short and J 0 bases short, with 15 bases between. The CDR3 covers 16 residues. Germline V gene data show CDR1 as MNHEY and CDR2 as SVGEGT. The DNA of the CDR3 is TGTGCCAGCAGACTCGGGACTGGAAGCTCCTACAATGAGCAGTTCTTC. This gives the protein CASRLGTGSSYNEQFF.

The gene calls are TRBV20-1 and TRBJ2-1; 11 nucleotides match TRBD2. The germline CDR1 and CDR2 sequences are DFQATT and SNEGSKA (reference sequence). This CDR3 is 17 amino acids long. The junction had 10 bases not matched to a gene; V was cut back by 3 bases and J by 3 bases. The CDR3 here is CSASHRLAGILYNEQFF. The CDR3 nucleotides read TGCAGTGCTAGCCACCGACTAGCGGGAATTCTCTACAATGAGCAGTTCTTC.

This clonotype came up a few times. The gene calls are TRBV5-6 and TRBJ1-1, with D hard to call. This CDR3 is 14 amino acids long. Germline V gives CDR1 SGHDT, CDR2 YYEEEE. V lost 4 bases and J 6 bases, leaving 16 bases between the germline ends. CDR3 region: CASSRGKRVAEAFF. The CDR3, as DNA: TGTGCCAGCAGCCGGGGAAAGAGGGTGGCTGAAGCTTTCTTT.

In its sample, this clonotype was seen many times. This rearrangement joins TRBV28 to TRBJ2-7; 7 bases are a match to TRBD1. Losses at the gene ends were 9 bases for V and 2 bases for J; bases not matched to a gene: 10. CDR1 MDHEN and CDR2 SYDVKM come from the germline V gene. There are 14 residues in the CDR3. The CDR3 sequence is CASKITGTAYEQYF. The DNA for the CDR3 is TGTGCCAGTAAAATTACCGGGACAGCCTACGAGCAGTACTTC.

The chain has TRBV6-2 or TRBV6-3 and TRBJ1-1, with TRBD1 as a possible D gene (6 bases). The CDR3 covers 14 residues. V gave up 2 bases and J gave up 11 bases, with 18 bases separating them. Germline V gene lookup returns CDR1 MNHEY and CDR2 SVGEGT. CDR3 DNA sequence: TGTGCCAGCAGTTACGGGGGCGTTCAGGGACGGGCTTTCTTT. Translating it yields CASSYGGVQGRAFF.

This chain connects TRBV5-1 to TRBJ2-1, with 11 bases that match TRBD1. Germline lookup yields CDR1 SGHRS and CDR2 YFSETQ. This CDR3 contains 14 residues. After removal of 4 bases from V and 10 bases from J, the junction contained 7 bases not matched to a gene. The CDR3 sequence is CASSPGQGAWEQFF. CDR3 nucleotide sequence: TGCGCCAGCAGCCCCGGACAGGGGGCTTGGGAGCAGTTCTTC.

This clonotype was seen a handful of times. The V and J genes are TRBV7-2 and TRBJ2-5, with 9 bases aligning to TRBD1. This CDR3 has 15 residues. After removal of 2 bases from V and 4 bases from J, the junction contained 5 bases not matched to a gene. Germline V gene lookup returns CDR1 SGHTA and CDR2 FQGNSA. The CDR3 coding sequence is TGTGCCAGCAGCTTATACGGGACAGGGCGAGAGACCCAGTACTTC. Translated, it gives CASSLYGTGRETQYF.

V and J are TRBV5-1 and TRBJ2-1; D remains unclear. The V gene's germline CDR1 is SGHRS and CDR2 YFSETQ. The length of the CDR3 is 14 residues. Trimming took off 7 bases at V and 2 bases at J, with 13 bases between the two ends. CDR3 DNA: TGCGCCAGCGCTTCTGAAACGGCCTACAATGAGCAGTTCTTC. It translates to CASASETAYNEQFF.

The rearrangement uses TRBV24-1 and TRBJ1-3; maybe TRBD1 (6 bases). Trimming left V 2 bases short and J 2 bases short, with 12 bases between. This CDR3 comprises 16 residues. Per germline, CDR1 KGHDR and CDR2 SFDVKD. Here the CDR3 DNA reads TGTGCCACCAGTGATTCGAAGTCAGGGGCTGGAAACACCATATATTTT. Encoded protein: CATSDSKSGAGNTIYF.

In the case of this clonotype: The CDR3 does not end in the conserved phenylalanine or tryptophan, so this is likely a read error. The chain uses TRBV7-8 and TRBJ2-7; 7 nucleotides align to TRBD1. CDR3 length: 15 residues. Germline V gene lookup returns CDR1 SGHVS and CDR2 FQNEAQ. After removal of 5 bases from V and 7 bases from J, the junction contained 14 bases not matched to a gene. The CDR3 loop is CASSIQMTGSLEQYY. CDR3 in DNA: TGTGCCAGCAGCATACAAATGACAGGGTCCCTAGAGCAGTACTAC.

V gene TRBV6-4 combines with J gene TRBJ2-5; D is possibly TRBD2 (6 bases). Germline V gene lookup returns CDR1 MRHNA and CDR2 SNTAGT. The CDR3 consists of 14 residues. With 0 bases removed from V and 12 bases from J, the gap between germline ends came to 17 bases. The chain's CDR3 is CASSDSFAGYPKYF. The CDR3 coding sequence is TGTGCCAGCAGTGACTCGTTCGCGGGGTATCCCAAGTACTTC.

This clonotype showed up just a few times. The V call is TRBV10-3, the J call TRBJ2-7; 7 bases agree with TRBD1. Germline V gives CDR1 ENHRY, CDR2 SYGVKD. CDR3 length: 13 amino acids. Trimming cost V 6 bases and J 2 bases; bases outside gene matches: 4. CDR3 sequence: CAIRGDSPYEQYF. The CDR3 DNA follows: TGTGCCATCAGGGGGGACAGTCCCTACGAGCAGTACTTC.

The chain combines TRBV6-1 with TRBJ2-3; 12 bases agree with TRBD2. Germline trimming cut 10 bases from V and 2 bases from J; bases unmatched to any gene: 4. This CDR3 region has 14 residues. Germline V gene sequence: CDR1 MNHNS, CDR2 SASEGT. The CDR3 spells CATSGGASTDTQYF. Written as DNA, the CDR3 is TGTGCCACTAGCGGGGGGGCCTCCACAGATACGCAGTATTTT.

This clonotype appeared many times. J is TRBJ2-7 and V is TRBV11-2; D possibly corresponds to TRBD2 (5 bases). Looked up from germline, CDR1 is SGHAT and CDR2 is FQNNGV. The CDR3 spans 14 residues. Deletions cut 5 bases from V and 2 bases from J, with 13 bases between. CDR3: CASSLVSGAYEQYF. CDR3 nucleotides: TGTGCCAGCAGCCTTGTGAGCGGAGCCTACGAGCAGTACTTC.

This chain uses TRBV6-1 with TRBJ2-7; no clear D gene. The CDR3 runs 13 residues. Germline V gives CDR1 MNHNS, CDR2 SASEGT. Deletions cut 7 bases from V and 4 bases from J, with 14 bases between. The CDR3 region has the DNA TGTGCCAGCACGGACCGACACTCTTACGAGCAGTACTTC. This translates into CASTDRHSYEQYF.

The gene calls are TRBV6-5 and TRBJ2-1; TRBD2 aligns across 8 bases. V dropped 7 bases and J dropped 9; count of bases not matched to a gene: 11. This CDR3 is 14 amino acids long. Germline CDR1 and CDR2: MNHEY and SVGAGI. The CDR3 spells CASTLLGGGLEQFF. The CDR3 DNA follows: TGTGCCAGCACTCTACTCGGCGGGGGGCTTGAGCAGTTCTTC.

This clonotype was seen more than once but under ten times. The chain recombines TRBV20-1 with TRBJ2-5; 8 nucleotides align to TRBD1. CDR3 length equals 15 residues. J was trimmed by 1 base and V by 1 base; bases with no gene match: 5. Germline V gene lookup returns CDR1 DFQATT and CDR2 SNEGSKA (reference sequence). The CDR3 DNA reads TGCAGTGCTAGAGGGGACAGGAGGGCCCAAGAGACCCAGTACTTC. Translating gives CSARGDRRAQETQYF.

This clonotype was recorded at least ten times. The rearrangement uses TRBV5-1 and TRBJ1-6, with a tentative D call TRBD1 (5 bases). Germline V CDR1 and CDR2: SGHRS, YFSETQ. Trimming left V 2 bases short and J 5 bases short, with 8 bases between. The CDR3 covers 14 residues. Here the CDR3 reads CASSFVQDNSPLHF. CDR3 DNA sequence: TGCGCCAGCAGCTTCGTACAGGATAATTCACCCCTCCACTTT.

The rearrangement links TRBV20-1 to TRBJ1-4, with D hard to call. CDR1 is DFQATT, CDR2 SNEGSKA, per germline (reference sequence). This CDR3 spans 13 amino acids. V was clipped by 0 bases and J by 8 bases, with 10 bases between them. The CDR3 DNA reads TGCAGTGCTAGAGACGGTAGTAGGGAAAAACTGTTTTTT. Protein: CSARDGSREKLFF.

The gene calls are TRBV6-2 or TRBV6-3 and TRBJ2-1, with no clear D. Germline lookup yields CDR1 MNHEY and CDR2 SVGEGT. The ends were cut back, 2 bases at V and 6 bases at J, with 11 bases in the middle. CDR3 length: 14 residues. CDR3 in DNA: TGTGCCAGCAGTTACGGTTGGAGAACCAATGAGCAGTTCTTC. Its translation: CASSYGWRTNEQFF.

This clonotype has just a few counts. V and J are TRBV23-1 and TRBJ2-6; 10 bases are a match to TRBD1. TRBV23-1 carries the ORF label, with uncertain function. With V trimmed by 6 bases and J by 2 bases, 22 bases remained unmatched. The CDR3 consists of 22 residues. This CDR3 is CASSLTSSPRPGTGAGANVLTF. CDR3 sequence (DNA): TGCGCCAGCAGCCTTACCTCCTCTCCCCGTCCCGGGACAGGGGCTGGGGCCAACGTCCTGACTTTC.

This clonotype was recorded a few times. This chain uses TRBV29-1 with TRBJ2-7; 7 nucleotides line up with TRBD2. The ends lost 3 bases at V and 3 bases at J; junction bases unmatched: 2. The CDR3 has 12 amino acids. CDR1 is SQVTM and CDR2 is ANQGSEA in the germline V gene. The CDR3 protein is CSVEVAGYEQYF. The CDR3 coding sequence is TGCAGCGTTGAGGTAGCGGGCTACGAGCAGTACTTC.